This T cell receptor (beta chain) was captured by sequencing in a study of cytomegalovirus exposure and HLA in healthy donors. The method was immunoSEQ multiplex PCR; TCRdb's version includes in-frame clones alone and lacks a portion of them. The sample gives 160,000 or so clones, 85% of which show up once; approximately 2.3% is in the top ten. The CDR3 runs to 15 residues. Trimming removed 0 bases at V and 2 bases at J, with 11 bases between. Germline V gives CDR1 LGHNA, CDR2 YSLEER. The donors were members of the validation cohort, which comprised about 120 subjects and was separate from the first cohort of 670 or so subjects. As for this clone: Antigen specificity is unknown.

Regarding the study as a whole: For most TCR sequences rarity was the rule, although some public TCRs occurred in many donors.

This sequence joins TRBV4-3 and TRBJ2-7, with D possibly matching TRBD2 (5 bases). Sequencing was performed on PBMCs. The receptor's source is a man aged 30 to 45 in good health and CMV-seropositive. CDR3 protein: CASSQDRGSPYEQYF. For the CDR3, the DNA is TGCGCCAGCAGCCAAGATCGGGGAAGTCCCTACGAGCAGTACTTC.